These 11 T cell receptor beta chains were sequenced from one sample in a study of blood T cell repertoires in COVID-19. Measured with immunoSEQ multiplex PCR; TCRdb has only the in-frame clones, and not every one. The sample lists 270,000 or so clones, less than 90% seen once, with 10% to 15% in the top ten. The specimen sequenced was peripheral blood. Receptors originate from a human donor in a cohort sampled during active COVID-19.

This clone was picked up a small number of times. The rearrangement uses TRBV5-1 and TRBJ2-7; 9 nucleotides agree with TRBD2. The CDR3 loop spans 15 amino acids. J gave up 7 bases and V 1 base, and 9 bases lay outside the gene matches. Germline lookup yields CDR1 SGHRS and CDR2 YFSETQ. CDR3 sequence (DNA): TGCGCCAGCAGCTTGCATAGCGGGAGCCCCGCGGAGCAGTACTTC. Its translation: CASSLHSGSPAEQYF.

The chain has TRBV30 and TRBJ2-2; 7 bases are shared with TRBD1. The CDR3 consists of 14 residues. Germline V gives CDR1 GTSNPN, CDR2 SVGIG (reference sequence). Trimming cost V 0 bases and J 4 bases; bases outside gene matches: 2. The CDR3 is CAWSVKGATGELFF. CDR3 in DNA: TGTGCCTGGAGTGTAAAGGGGGCCACCGGGGAGCTGTTTTTT.

The chain employs TRBV7-6 and TRBJ1-1; the match to TRBD1 covers 8 bases. This CDR3 has 13 residues. Germline assignment: CDR1 SGHVS and CDR2 FNYEAQ. After removal of 5 bases from V and 3 bases from J, the junction contained 2 bases not matched to a gene. CDR3 coding DNA: TGTGCCAGCAGCCTGGACAGGGACACTGAAGCTTTCTTT. Translation: CASSLDRDTEAFF. Together with reference TRBV7-6 and TRBJ1-1, the CDR3 gives the full variable domain: GAGVSQSPRYKVTKRGQDVALRCDPISGHVSLYWYRQALGQGPEFLTYFNYEAQQDKSGLPNDRFSAERPEGSISTLTIQRTEQRDSAMYRCASSLDRDTEAFFGQGTRLTVV.

This clone was seen a few times. The V call is TRBV6-2 or TRBV6-3, the J call TRBJ2-7; tentatively, D is TRBD2 (5 bases). Germline V CDR1 and CDR2: MNHEY, SVGEGT. Trimming removed 5 bases from V and 3 bases from J, with 17 bases in between. The CDR3 is 15 amino acids. The CDR3: CASSKEGLPLYEQYF. The CDR3, as DNA: TGTGCCAGCAGTAAGGAAGGACTCCCCCTCTACGAGCAGTACTTC.

This sequence joins TRBV20-1 and TRBJ1-1, with D possibly TRBD1 on 5 matching bases. The CDR3 is 12 amino acids. CDR1 and CDR2 (germline): DFQATT, SNEGSKA (reference sequence). V lost 3 bases, J lost 6 bases, and 11 bases lay in between. CDR3: CSASSSRAEAFF. In nucleotides, the CDR3 is TGCAGTGCTAGTAGCAGCAGGGCTGAAGCTTTCTTT.

This clone has only a few counts. The chain links TRBV2 to TRBJ2-1; 7 bases agree with TRBD1. The germline V gene has CDR1 SNHLY and CDR2 FYNNEI. V gave up 2 bases and J gave up 8 bases; unmatched junction bases: 6. The CDR3 totals 14 residues. The CDR3 loop reads CASSELQGSDEQFF. Written as DNA, the CDR3 is TGTGCCAGCAGTGAACTACAGGGGAGCGATGAGCAGTTCTTC.

This chain links TRBV10-2 with TRBJ2-7, with unresolved D. The CDR3 loop spans 11 amino acids. Deletions cut 10 bases from V and 5 bases from J, with 12 bases between. Germline V gene lookup returns CDR1 WSHSY and CDR2 SAAADI. CDR3 bases: TGCGCCACTTCATCGGTGAACGAGCAGTACTTC. It codes for CATSSVNEQYF.

The rearrangement uses TRBV7-2 and TRBJ1-5; TRBD1 matches 7 bases. Germline V CDR1 and CDR2: SGHTA, FQGNSA. After removal of 2 bases from V and 10 bases from J, the junction contained 8 bases not matched to a gene. The CDR3 runs to 14 residues. The CDR3 DNA follows: TGTGCCAGCAGCTTAAAAGGGGGCGAAAGACCCCAGCATTTT. Translated: CASSLKGGERPQHF.

The chain employs TRBV5-1 and TRBJ2-1, with D perhaps TRBD2 (6 bases). Germline-derived CDR1 and CDR2 are SGHRS and YFSETQ. The CDR3 is 14 amino acids. The V gene lost 4 bases and the J gene lost 5 bases, with 13 bases spanning the gap. This CDR3 reads CASSLTRPNNEQFF. CDR3 nucleotides: TGCGCCAGCAGCCTGACTAGGCCAAACAATGAGCAGTTCTTC.

The chain is built from TRBV19 and TRBJ2-7, with a tentative D call TRBD1 (5 bases). The CDR3 contains 14 residues. Germline-derived CDR1 and CDR2 are LNHDA and SQIVND (reference sequence). V lost 2 bases and J lost 3, with 11 bases in between. Written as DNA, the CDR3 is TGTGCCAGTAGTATACTTGACCAGGGCTACGAGCAGTACTTC. Translating it yields CASSILDQGYEQYF.

This clone was picked up one time. V gene TRBV20-1 combines with J gene TRBJ2-1; no clear D. CDR3 length: 11 residues. The germline CDR1 and CDR2 sequences are DFQATT and SNEGSKA (reference sequence). V gave up 4 bases and J gave up 6 bases, with 7 bases separating them. CDR3 region: CSATRSNEQFF. For the CDR3, the DNA is TGCAGTGCTACCAGGTCCAATGAGCAGTTCTTC.